Presented here are 15 T cell receptor beta chains from one specimen sequenced in a study of blood T cell repertoires in COVID-19. TCRdb's table, derived via immunoSEQ multiplex PCR, lists solely in-frame clones and lacks some. The table includes about 230,000 clones, approximately 84% detected once. The sample consisted of peripheral blood. These receptors were taken from a woman of 80 years or more with acute or convalescent COVID-19.

The CDR3 DNA reads TGTGCCAGCAGCTCCCGGACTACCTATGGCTACACCTTC. It translates to CASSSRTTYGYTF. The rearrangement joins TRBV12-3 or TRBV12-4 to TRBJ1-2; D remains ambiguous. The V end was cut by 6 bases, the J end by 4 bases, with 12 bases between. The CDR3 runs 13 residues.

The chain uses TRBV5-4 and TRBJ2-1; D possibly corresponds to TRBD2 (5 bases). V was trimmed by 1 base and J by 0 bases, leaving 8 bases between them. Looked up from germline, CDR1 is SGHNT and CDR2 is YYREEE (reference sequence). The CDR3 is 15 residues long. Here the CDR3 reads CASSLSGNSYNEQFF. The CDR3 DNA is TGTGCCAGCAGCTTGAGCGGTAACTCCTACAATGAGCAGTTCTTC.

V and J are TRBV3-1 (or the pseudogene TRBV3-2) and TRBJ1-1, with 7 bases lining up with TRBD1. The CDR3 has 13 amino acids. Germline V CDR1 and CDR2: LGHDT, YNNKEL (reference sequence). With 5 bases clipped from V and 4 bases from J, the junction kept 4 bases outside the gene matches. CDR3: CASSGAGGTEAFF. CDR3 bases: TGTGCCAGCAGCGGAGCAGGGGGCACTGAAGCTTTCTTT.

The rearrangement uses TRBV27 and TRBJ2-1, with 11 bases identical to TRBD2. Germline CDR1 reads MNHEY; CDR2 reads SMNVEV (reference sequence). Trimming took 5 bases from V and 4 from J; bases not matched to a gene: 7. This CDR3 is built from 16 residues. CDR3 sequence (DNA): TGTGCCAGCAGTCCCTGGACTAGCGGGCAATACAATGAGCAGTTCTTC. Translation: CASSPWTSGQYNEQFF.

This chain joins TRBV29-1 and TRBJ1-2; tentative D call: TRBD1 (6 bases). Trimming stripped 5 bases from V and 4 bases from J, with 14 bases between. The CDR3 sequence is 13 residues long. Per germline, CDR1 SQVTM and CDR2 ANQGSEA. As DNA, the CDR3 is TGCAGCGTTTACGGAGGGGGGGCCTATGGCTACACCTTC. Its protein product is CSVYGGGAYGYTF.

The chain uses TRBV7-8 and TRBJ2-2; 11 nucleotides agree with TRBD2. Germline values: CDR1 SGHVS, CDR2 FQNEAQ. The CDR3 is 21 amino acids. The ends lost 1 base at V and 4 bases at J; junction bases unmatched: 17. CDR3 sequence: CASSLVARGLAGGPGTGELFF. CDR3 DNA: TGTGCCAGCAGCTTAGTAGCGCGGGGTCTAGCGGGGGGCCCCGGCACCGGGGAGCTGTTTTTT.

The CDR3 bases are TGTGCCAGCAGCGCCAGACTAGCGGGAGGGCCCCAGTACTTC. Residues: CASSARLAGGPQYF. V is TRBV7-2 and J is TRBJ2-7, with 14 bases identical to TRBD2. After removal of 5 bases from V and 10 bases from J, the junction contained 7 bases not matched to a gene. The CDR3 consists of 14 residues. Germline assignment: CDR1 SGHTA and CDR2 FQGNSA.

The chain recombines TRBV4-1 with TRBJ2-5, with TRBD2 identical over 13 bases. Germline loops: CDR1 MGHRA, CDR2 YSYEKL. The CDR3 covers 15 residues. V lost 1 base, J lost 5 bases, and 1 base stayed unmatched. Here the CDR3 reads CASSQGTSGGETQYF. The CDR3 DNA reads TGCGCCAGCAGCCAAGGGACTAGCGGGGGCGAGACCCAGTACTTC.

J is TRBJ2-7 and V is TRBV5-5; 7 nucleotides line up with TRBD2. V dropped 0 bases and J dropped 0; count of bases not matched to a gene: 3. This CDR3 is built from 15 residues. Looked up from germline, CDR1 is SGHKS and CDR2 is YYEKEE (reference sequence). The DNA of the CDR3 is TGTGCCAGCAGCTTGGCCGGGAGGTCCTCCTACGAGCAGTACTTC. It yields the protein CASSLAGRSSYEQYF.

V usage is TRBV19 and J usage is TRBJ2-2; 8 bases match TRBD1. V lost 4 bases to trimming and J lost 7 bases; unmatched junction nucleotides: 8. Looked up from germline, CDR1 is LNHDA and CDR2 is SQIVND (reference sequence). CDR3 length equals 15 residues. The CDR3 is CASSNNRGYGGELFF. For the CDR3, the DNA is TGTGCCAGTAGTAACAACAGGGGGTACGGCGGGGAGCTGTTTTTT. The full variable domain, with the rest looked up from reference TRBV19 and TRBJ2-2, is DGGITQSPKYLFRKEGQNVTLSCEQNLNHDAMYWYRQDPGQGLRLIYYSQIVNDFQKGDIAEGYSVSREKKESFPLTVTSAQKNPTAFYLCASSNNRGYGGELFFGEGSRLTVL.

This chain's CDR3 is CASSQGLAGGEQYF. The CDR3 nucleotides read TGTGCCAGCAGCCAAGGACTAGCGGGGGGCGAGCAGTACTTC. The chain employs TRBV4-2 and TRBJ2-7; 13 bases align to TRBD2. V lost 1 base, J lost 6 bases, and 0 bases stayed unmatched. CDR3 length equals 14 residues. Per germline, CDR1 LGHNA and CDR2 YNFKEQ.

The rearrangement uses TRBV7-9 and TRBJ2-3, with TRBD1 identical over 8 bases. The CDR3 extends over 19 amino acids. V lost 2 bases and J lost 0; bases outside the gene matches: 13. Per the germline V gene, CDR1 is SEHNR and CDR2 is FQNEAQ (reference sequence). CDR3 sequence reads: CASSLRQWQGADSTDTQYF. The CDR3 bases are TGTGCCAGCAGCTTACGACAATGGCAGGGGGCTGATAGCACAGATACGCAGTATTTT.

This sequence joins TRBV11-3 and TRBJ2-1; TRBD2 agrees at 13 bases. The germline V gene has CDR1 SGHNT and CDR2 YENEEA. V shed 3 bases and J 7 bases; nucleotides not matched to a gene: 3. This CDR3 has 15 amino acids. CDR3 residues: CASSLGLAGLNEQFF. The CDR3 DNA follows: TGTGCCAGCAGCTTGGGACTAGCGGGACTTAATGAGCAGTTCTTC.

The J gene is TRBJ1-1, the V gene TRBV29-1, with a tentative D call TRBD1 (6 bases). Germline V gene sequence: CDR1 SQVTM, CDR2 ANQGSEA. The ends were cut back, 6 bases at V and 1 base at J, with 12 bases in the middle. The length of the CDR3 is 13 residues. Written as DNA, the CDR3 is TGCAGCGTCGAAACAGGGAGGAACACTGAAGCTTTCTTT. This gives the protein CSVETGRNTEAFF. The full variable domain, its missing parts supplied by reference TRBV29-1 and TRBJ1-1, is SAVISQKPSRDICQRGTSLTIQCQVDSQVTMMFWYRQQPGQSLTLIATANQGSEATYESGFVIDKFPISRPNLTFSTLTVSNMSPEDSSIYLCSVETGRNTEAFFGQGTRLTVV.

The rearrangement joins TRBV11-1 to TRBJ1-6; no clear D. Germline V gives CDR1 SGHAT, CDR2 FQDESV (reference sequence). The CDR3 spans 13 residues. Trimming removed 5 bases at V and 3 bases at J, with 5 bases between. CDR3 loop: CASSPNYNSPLHF. Written as DNA, the CDR3 is TGTGCCAGCAGCCCAAACTATAATTCACCCCTCCACTTT.